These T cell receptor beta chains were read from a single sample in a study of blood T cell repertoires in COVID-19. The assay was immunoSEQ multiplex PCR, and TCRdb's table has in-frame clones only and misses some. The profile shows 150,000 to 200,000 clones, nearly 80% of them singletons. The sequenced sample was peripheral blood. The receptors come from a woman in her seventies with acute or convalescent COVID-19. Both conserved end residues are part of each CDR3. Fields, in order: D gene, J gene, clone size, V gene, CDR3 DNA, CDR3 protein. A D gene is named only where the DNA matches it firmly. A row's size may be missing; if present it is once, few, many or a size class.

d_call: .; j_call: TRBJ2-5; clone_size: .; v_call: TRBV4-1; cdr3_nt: TGCGCCAGCAGCCACACAGGCGTACAAGAGACCCAGTACTTC; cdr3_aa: CASSHTGVQETQYF
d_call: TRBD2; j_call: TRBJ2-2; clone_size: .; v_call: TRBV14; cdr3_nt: TGTGCCAGCAGCCCCTTAGCGGGAGTCAATACCGGGGAGCTGTTTTTT; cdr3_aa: CASSPLAGVNTGELFF
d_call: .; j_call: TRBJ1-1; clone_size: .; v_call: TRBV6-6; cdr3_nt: TGTGCCAGCACTATTAGGACAGAACAAGAACAAGCTTTCTTT; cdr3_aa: CASTIRTEQEQAFF
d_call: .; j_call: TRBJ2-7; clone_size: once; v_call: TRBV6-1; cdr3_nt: TGTGCCAGCAGTGAAAACAACTACGAGCAGTACTTC; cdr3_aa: CASSENNYEQYF
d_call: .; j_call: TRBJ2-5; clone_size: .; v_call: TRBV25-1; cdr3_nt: TGTGCCAGCAGTGAAGCGAGCGGCCGGACCCAGTACTTC; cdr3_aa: CASSEASGRTQYF
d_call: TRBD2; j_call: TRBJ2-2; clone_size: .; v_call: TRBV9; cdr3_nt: TGTGCCAGCAGCGTAGCTAGCGGGAGGTCCACCGGGGAGCTGTTTTTT; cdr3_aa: CASSVASGRSTGELFF
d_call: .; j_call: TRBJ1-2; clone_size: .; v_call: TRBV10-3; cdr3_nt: TGTGCCATCAGTGAGGAGGTTATCTATGGCTACACCTTC; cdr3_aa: CAISEEVIYGYTF
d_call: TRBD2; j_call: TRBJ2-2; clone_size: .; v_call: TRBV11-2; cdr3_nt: TGTGCCAGCAGCTTAGATCCTGGACTAGCGGGAATGATCCCCGGGGAGCTGTTTTTT; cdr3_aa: CASSLDPGLAGMIPGELFF
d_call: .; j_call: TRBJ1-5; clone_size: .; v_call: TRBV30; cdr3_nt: TGTGCCTGGGGCCCGGACTGGCCCCAGCATTTT; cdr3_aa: CAWGPDWPQHF
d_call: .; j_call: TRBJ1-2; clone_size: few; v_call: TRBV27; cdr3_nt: TGTGCCAGCAGTCAGAGGCAGGGTTGGCGCTCTGGGGGCTACACCTTC; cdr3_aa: CASSQRQGWRSGGYTF
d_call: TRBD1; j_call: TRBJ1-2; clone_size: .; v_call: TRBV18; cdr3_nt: TGTGCCAGCTCACCGGGACAGGGGCCAAGTCGCCCGACTAACTATGGCTACACCTTC; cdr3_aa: CASSPGQGPSRPTNYGYTF
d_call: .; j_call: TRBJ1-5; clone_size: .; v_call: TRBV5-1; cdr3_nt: TGCGCCAGCAGCTTGGAACCAGGGGCCACTCAGCCCCAGCATTTT; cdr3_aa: CASSLEPGATQPQHF
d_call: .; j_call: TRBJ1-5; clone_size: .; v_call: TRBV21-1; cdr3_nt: TGTGCCAGCAGCAAAGCTGTCAGGAACAATCAGCCCCAGCATTTT; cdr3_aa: CASSKAVRNNQPQHF
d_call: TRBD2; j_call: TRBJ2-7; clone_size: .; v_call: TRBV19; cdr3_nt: TGTGCCAGTAGTCTGCGGCTAGCGGAAGACCGGTCCTACGAGCAGTACTTC; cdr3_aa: CASSLRLAEDRSYEQYF
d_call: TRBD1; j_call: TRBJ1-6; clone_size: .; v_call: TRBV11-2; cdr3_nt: TGTGCCAGCAGCTTAGAAGGGGACAGTACAGTTTCACCCCTCCACTTT; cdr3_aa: CASSLEGDSTVSPLHF
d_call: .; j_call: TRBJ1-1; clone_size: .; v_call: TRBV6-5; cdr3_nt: TGTGCCAGCCAGTGGCAGTTGAACACTGAAGCTTTCTTT; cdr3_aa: CASQWQLNTEAFF
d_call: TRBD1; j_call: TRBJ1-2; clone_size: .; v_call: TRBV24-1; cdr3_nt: TGTGCCACCAGTTTGAGGGGGCAATTTGTAGATCGTCGTGGCTACACCTTC; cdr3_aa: CATSLRGQFVDRRGYTF
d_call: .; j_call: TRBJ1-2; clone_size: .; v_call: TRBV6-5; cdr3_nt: TGTGCCAGCACCCCAAGCATCTTAATCTATGGCTACACCTTC; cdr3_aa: CASTPSILIYGYTF
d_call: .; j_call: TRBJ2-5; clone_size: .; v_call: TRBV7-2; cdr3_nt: TGTGCCAGCAGCTTAGCGATGGGGAGTTCTTCGGAGACCCAGTACTTC; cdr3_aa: CASSLAMGSSSETQYF
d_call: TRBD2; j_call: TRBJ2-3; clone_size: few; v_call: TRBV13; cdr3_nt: TGTGCCAGCAGCTCGCTAGCGGGCCGCCTCACAGATACGCAGTATTTT; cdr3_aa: CASSSLAGRLTDTQYF
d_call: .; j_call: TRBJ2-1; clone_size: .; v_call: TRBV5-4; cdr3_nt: TGTGCCAGCAGCTTGGCTGTGGGAGTAGGTGATGAGCAGTTCTTC; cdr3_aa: CASSLAVGVGDEQFF
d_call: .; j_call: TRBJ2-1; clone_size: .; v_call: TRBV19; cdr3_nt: TGTGCCAGTAGTAGTCAGGCGGGACCATCCTACAATGAGCAGTTCTTC; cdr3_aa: CASSSQAGPSYNEQFF
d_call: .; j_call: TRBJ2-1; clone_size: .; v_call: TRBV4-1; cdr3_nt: TGCGCCAGCAGCCCCCTACGCGGCGAATATCCCTACAATGAGCAGTTCTTC; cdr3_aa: CASSPLRGEYPYNEQFF
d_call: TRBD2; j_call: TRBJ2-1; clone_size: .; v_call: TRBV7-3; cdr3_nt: TGTGCCAGCAGCTTATTTGGGACTAGCGTATACAATGAGCAGTTCTTC; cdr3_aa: CASSLFGTSVYNEQFF
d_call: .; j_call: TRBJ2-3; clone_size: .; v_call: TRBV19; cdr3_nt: TGTGCCAGTAGTCAGACTAGGACAGATACGCAGTATTTT; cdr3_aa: CASSQTRTDTQYF
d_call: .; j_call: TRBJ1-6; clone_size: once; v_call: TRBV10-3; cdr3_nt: TGTGCCACTGGGGGGGGAGTTAATTCACCCCTCCACTTT; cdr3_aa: CATGGGVNSPLHF
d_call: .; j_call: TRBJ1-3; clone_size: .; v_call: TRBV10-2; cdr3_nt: TGCGCCAGCCTTGGTAGTCCTGGAAACACCATATATTTT; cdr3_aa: CASLGSPGNTIYF
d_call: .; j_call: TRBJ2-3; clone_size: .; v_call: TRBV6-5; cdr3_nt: TGTGCCAGCAGTCACCGGGACACCACAGATACGCAGTATTTT; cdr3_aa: CASSHRDTTDTQYF
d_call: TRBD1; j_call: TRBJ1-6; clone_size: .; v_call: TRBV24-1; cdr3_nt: TGTGCCACTCTCCTTAGAGACAGGGATTCACCCCTCCACTTT; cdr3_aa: CATLLRDRDSPLHF
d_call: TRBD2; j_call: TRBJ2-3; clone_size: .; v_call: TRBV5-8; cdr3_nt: TGTGCCAGCACCTTCTTTGGGACTAGCCCGAGCACAGATACGCAGTATTTT; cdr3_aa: CASTFFGTSPSTDTQYF
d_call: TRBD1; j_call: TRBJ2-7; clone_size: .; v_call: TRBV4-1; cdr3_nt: TGCGCCAGCAGCCACACCCGGGACAGGGGGTCCTCCTACGAGCAGTACTTC; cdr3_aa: CASSHTRDRGSSYEQYF
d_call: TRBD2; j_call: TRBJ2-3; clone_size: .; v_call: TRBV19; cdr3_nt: TGTGCCAGTAGTCCCAGCGGGAGTCGTGCCGATACGCAGTATTTT; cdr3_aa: CASSPSGSRADTQYF
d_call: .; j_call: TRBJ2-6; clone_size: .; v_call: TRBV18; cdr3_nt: TGTGCCAGCTCACCAGTGGAGGTAGGGACATTGAGCTCTGGGGCCAACGTCCTGACTTTC; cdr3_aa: CASSPVEVGTLSSGANVLTF
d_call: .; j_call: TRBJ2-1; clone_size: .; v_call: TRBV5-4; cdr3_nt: TGTGCCAGCAGCTTGGCCGGGGTTGTTGAGCAGTTCTTC; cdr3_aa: CASSLAGVVEQFF
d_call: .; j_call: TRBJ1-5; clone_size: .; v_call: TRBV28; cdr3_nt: TGTGCCAGCAGTTTAGGGGACATCTGGCGCAATCAGCCCCAGCATTTT; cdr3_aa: CASSLGDIWRNQPQHF
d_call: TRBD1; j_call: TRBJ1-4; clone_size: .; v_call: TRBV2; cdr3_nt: TGTGCCAGCGGCAAGACAGGGAATTCTGAAAAACTGTTTTTT; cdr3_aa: CASGKTGNSEKLFF
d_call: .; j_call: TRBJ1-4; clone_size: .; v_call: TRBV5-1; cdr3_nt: TGCGCCAGCAGTGCGGGAGGCTTGCGGGAAAAACTGTTTTTT; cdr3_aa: CASSAGGLREKLFF
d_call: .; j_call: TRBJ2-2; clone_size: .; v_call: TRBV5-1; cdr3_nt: TGCGCCAGCAGCTTGGCCCCCCAGGGGTTGGGCACCGGGGAGCTGTTTTTT; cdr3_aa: CASSLAPQGLGTGELFF
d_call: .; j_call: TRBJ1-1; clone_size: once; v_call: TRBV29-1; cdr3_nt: TGCAGCGTTGAAGTTCTGGCCCAGGGGCCACCGAACACTGAAGCTTTCTTT; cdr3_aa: CSVEVLAQGPPNTEAFF
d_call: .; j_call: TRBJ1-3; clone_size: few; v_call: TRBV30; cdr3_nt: TGTGCCTGGAGAACAGGAGCATTCTCTGGAAACACCATATATTTT; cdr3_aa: CAWRTGAFSGNTIYF
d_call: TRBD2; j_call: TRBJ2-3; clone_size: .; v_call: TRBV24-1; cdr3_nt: TGTGCCACCAGTGACGTCGTGGGGGGGAGCACAGATACGCAGTATTTT; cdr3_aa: CATSDVVGGSTDTQYF
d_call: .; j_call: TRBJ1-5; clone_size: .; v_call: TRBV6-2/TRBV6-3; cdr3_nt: TGTGCCAGCAGTTTTAGGGGGTATAGCAATCAGCCCCAGCATTTT; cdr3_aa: CASSFRGYSNQPQHF
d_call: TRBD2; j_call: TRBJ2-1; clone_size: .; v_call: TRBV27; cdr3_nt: TGTGCCAGCAGACGTAGCGGGGGCGCCTACAATGAGCAGTTCTTC; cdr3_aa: CASRRSGGAYNEQFF
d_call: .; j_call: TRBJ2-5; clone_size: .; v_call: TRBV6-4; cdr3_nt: TGTGCCAGCAGTGACCAACCTTACGGGACCCAGTACTTC; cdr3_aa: CASSDQPYGTQYF
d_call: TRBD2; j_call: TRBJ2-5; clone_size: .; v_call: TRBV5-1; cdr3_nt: TGCGCCAGCAGCTTAGCGGGAGATCTAGAGACCCAGTACTTC; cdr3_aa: CASSLAGDLETQYF